This T cell receptor beta chain was documented in a study of regulatory T cells in long-lasting Graves disease. As for the study in general: New Graves' disease cases had less than 3 months of antithyroid drugs. The study's findings and limits: TRBV28, TRBJ1-2 and TRBJ2-5 emerged as the favored segments in persistent disease.

At least ten counts were recorded for this clonotype. Its antigen is as yet unknown. As for time point: newly diagnosed GD, antithyroid drugs for less than 3 months. Extracted RNA from PBMCs served as the source of the TCR library. Trimming removed 3 bases from V and 7 bases from J, with 6 bases in between. The CDR3 is 11 amino acids. In building TCR beta libraries, iRepertoire HTBI primers were used together with Arm-PCR of CDR3 regions. TCRdb reprocessed the multiplex PCR reads via MiXCR and lists one record per CDR3 protein. The sample shows about 320,000 distinct CDR3 sequences, 18% of them seen only once.

Sequences were derived from peripheral blood mononuclear cells (PBMCs), sampled at new diagnosis, from a patient treated with antithyroid drugs. This chain connects TRBV12-3 or TRBV12-4 to TRBJ1-2; unclear D gene. The sequence derives from a female donor with Graves disease. The CDR3 bases are TGTGCCAGCAGTTTTGTATCTGGCTACACCTTC. This gives the protein CASSFVSGYTF.